The T cell receptor beta chain described here comes from a study of sequential checkpoint blockade in melanoma. The wider study: Twenty-two patients had matched tumor biopsies before treatment and at week 13 after nivolumab or ipilimumab alone.

The treatment: randomized to nivolumab then ipilimumab (arm A) or the reverse (arm B). None of the patients previously received DNA-damaging chemotherapy. Data came from immunoSEQ multiplex PCR; TCRdb stores just in-frame clones and leaves some out. Here the sample spans about 37,000 clones, 32% being singletons. Germline V lookup: CDR1 MDHEN, CDR2 SYDVKM. V was pared by 2 bases and J by 4 bases, with 11 bases between. The CDR3 extends over 15 amino acids. Comments on this clone: The antigen is unknown.

General study results and limits: Rising tumor T-cell fraction and clonality meant about 30 times likelier benefit.

The source was tumor tissue (inferred from file names), collected from a patient given nivolumab and ipilimumab in sequence. The chain recombines TRBV28 with TRBJ2-2; D call uncertain. The TCR originated in a human donor with melanoma. The chain's CDR3 is CASSLPGTSTGELFF. DNA of the CDR3: TGTGCCAGCAGTTTACCAGGAACCAGCACCGGGGAGCTGTTTTTT.